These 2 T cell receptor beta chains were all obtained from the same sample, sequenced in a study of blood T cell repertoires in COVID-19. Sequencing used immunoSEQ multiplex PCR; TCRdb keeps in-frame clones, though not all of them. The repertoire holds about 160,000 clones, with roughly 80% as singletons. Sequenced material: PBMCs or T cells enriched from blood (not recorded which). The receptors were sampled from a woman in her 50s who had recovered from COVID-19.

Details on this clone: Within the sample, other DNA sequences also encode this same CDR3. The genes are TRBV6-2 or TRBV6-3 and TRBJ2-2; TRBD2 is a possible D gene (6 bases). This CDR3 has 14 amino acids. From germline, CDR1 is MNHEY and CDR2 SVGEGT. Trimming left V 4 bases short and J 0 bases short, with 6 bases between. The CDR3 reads CASSWTTNTGELFF. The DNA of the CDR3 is TGTGCCAGCAGTTGGACTACGAACACCGGGGAGCTGTTTTTT.

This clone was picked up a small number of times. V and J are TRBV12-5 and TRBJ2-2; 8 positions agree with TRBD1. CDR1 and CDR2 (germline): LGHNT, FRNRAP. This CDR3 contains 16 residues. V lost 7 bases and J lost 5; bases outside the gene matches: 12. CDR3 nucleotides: TGTGCTAGTGCCGCCGGACAGGGATATCCTACCGGGGAGCTGTTTTTT. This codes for CASAAGQGYPTGELFF.